These 29 T cell receptor beta chains originate from one sample sequenced in a study of T cell changes during pregnancy in multiple sclerosis. Using immunoSEQ multiplex PCR, the repertoire was profiled, and TCRdb retains in-frame clones only, with some absent. This table holds around 56,000 clones, about 90% found once. Sample: CD4+ T cells from peripheral blood mononuclear cells, taken in the first trimester of pregnancy. These receptors were taken from a female donor with multiple sclerosis, enrolled in a pregnancy study.

The chain couples TRBV6-5 to TRBJ2-7; 8 nucleotides line up with TRBD2. With V trimmed by 4 bases and J by 5 bases, 10 bases remained unmatched. CDR1 and CDR2 (germline): MNHEY, SVGAGI. This CDR3 has 15 residues. The CDR3 DNA reads TGTGCCAGCAGTTCCGGGCGGGGGGTGAAGGACGAGCAGTACTTC. Protein product: CASSSGRGVKDEQYF.

The V call is TRBV6-1, the J call TRBJ2-7; D perhaps matches TRBD2 (7 bases). The CDR3 contains 14 residues. Trimming took off 8 bases at V and 3 bases at J, with 17 bases between the two ends. Germline CDR1 is MNHNS and CDR2 is SASEGT. CDR3 nucleotides: TGTGCCAGCTCTTGGGGGGGCAACATCTACGAGCAGTACTTC. It translates to CASSWGGNIYEQYF.

The chain joins TRBV10-3 to TRBJ2-3; 7 bases fit TRBD2. V was pared by 0 bases and J by 2 bases, with 5 bases of the junction left unmatched. The CDR3 extends over 16 amino acids. CDR1 and CDR2 (germline): ENHRY, SYGVKD. CDR3 in DNA: TGTGCCATCAGTGAGTCACACGGGGGGACCACAGATACGCAGTATTTT. As protein: CAISESHGGTTDTQYF.

The V and J genes are TRBV19 and TRBJ2-3, with a tentative D call TRBD2 (5 bases). Between the trimmed V and J ends, which lost 7 bases and 6 bases, there was a span of 20 bases. The CDR3 has 15 residues. Germline V CDR1 and CDR2: LNHDA, SQIVND (reference sequence). Here the CDR3 reads CASTPGGSFGDTQYF. CDR3 DNA: TGTGCCAGTACTCCCGGAGGCTCCTTCGGCGATACGCAGTATTTT. Full variable domain (outside the CDR3, taken from reference TRBV19 and TRBJ2-3): DGGITQSPKYLFRKEGQNVTLSCEQNLNHDAMYWYRQDPGQGLRLIYYSQIVNDFQKGDIAEGYSVSREKKESFPLTVTSAQKNPTAFYLCASTPGGSFGDTQYFGPGTRLTVL.

The chain couples TRBV5-6 to TRBJ1-5; D unclear. Looked up from germline, CDR1 is SGHDT and CDR2 is YYEEEE. V gave up 1 base and J gave up 5 bases, with 13 bases separating them. The CDR3 is 15 residues long. DNA for the CDR3: TGTGCCAGCAGCTTGACGACAACCTGGGATCAGCCCCAGCATTTT. Protein product: CASSLTTTWDQPQHF.

This sequence joins TRBV21-1 and TRBJ1-1; the D call of TRBD1 is as the table states it, not checked on the DNA. TRBV21-1 is assigned pseudogene status. The CDR3 length is 14 residues. The CDR3 loop is CASSIGTGMTEAFF. CDR3 nucleotide sequence: TGTGCCAGCAGCATCGGGACAGGGATGACTGAAGCTTTCTTT.

The chain combines TRBV10-3 with TRBJ2-7; a possible D gene is TRBD1 (6 bases). Between the trimmed V and J ends, which lost 0 bases and 9 bases, there was a span of 18 bases. Germline V gene data show CDR1 as ENHRY and CDR2 as SYGVKD. The CDR3 is made up of 15 amino acids. CDR3 protein: CAISESNQGLSVQYF. DNA for the CDR3: TGTGCCATCAGTGAGTCTAATCAGGGGCTGTCCGTGCAGTACTTC.

The chain uses TRBV14 and TRBJ2-5; maybe TRBD2 (6 bases). V was clipped by 2 bases and J by 5 bases, with 18 bases between them. The CDR3 sequence is 16 residues long. Germline CDR1 SGHDN, CDR2 FVKESK. The CDR3 spells CASSQIPFEGRETQYF. DNA of the CDR3: TGTGCCAGCAGCCAAATCCCTTTCGAGGGGAGGGAGACCCAGTACTTC.

By its share, this clone is medium-sized. CDR3 DNA: TGTGCCAGCGGGACAGGACCGAACACTGAAGCTTTCTTT. It specifies CASGTGPNTEAFF. This chain joins TRBV9 and TRBJ1-1; 8 positions match TRBD1. The CDR3 loop spans 13 amino acids. Germline loops: CDR1 SGDLS, CDR2 YYNGEE. J gave up 1 base and V 7 bases, and 3 bases lay outside the gene matches.

CDR3 residues: CASSPQGGYSYEQYF. CDR3 in DNA: TGTGCCAGCTCACCACAAGGGGGCTATTCCTACGAGCAGTACTTC. The J gene is TRBJ2-7, the V gene TRBV18, with 7 bases lining up with TRBD1. Trimming took 1 base from V and 1 from J; bases not matched to a gene: 4. CDR1 and CDR2 (germline): KGHSH, LQKENI. This CDR3 comprises 15 residues.

V and J are TRBV5-4 and TRBJ2-5, with 8 bases lining up with TRBD2. The CDR3 contains 16 residues. Per germline, CDR1 SGHNT and CDR2 YYREEE (reference sequence). V lost 6 bases and J lost 2; bases outside the gene matches: 12. The CDR3: CASTPRAPGGQETQYF. CDR3 coding DNA: TGTGCCAGCACCCCCCGGGCTCCGGGAGGGCAAGAGACCCAGTACTTC.

CDR3 nucleotides: TGTGCTAGTGGTTTGGGAGGACAGGGAGCTTTCTTT. This codes for CASGLGGQGAFF. The chain recombines TRBV12-5 with TRBJ1-1, with 8 bases lining up with TRBD1. V was pared by 1 base and J by 10 bases, with 2 bases of the junction left unmatched. The length of the CDR3 is 12 residues. Germline assignment: CDR1 LGHNT and CDR2 FRNRAP.

V and J are TRBV5-6 and TRBJ1-6, with 8 bases lining up with TRBD1. The CDR3 has 15 amino acids. V lost 4 bases to trimming and J lost 6 bases; unmatched junction nucleotides: 6. Germline lookup yields CDR1 SGHDT and CDR2 YYEEEE. The CDR3: CASSGRTGTNSPLHF. In nucleotides, the CDR3 is TGTGCCAGCAGCGGCCGGACAGGGACTAATTCACCCCTCCACTTT. Using reference TRBV5-6 and TRBJ1-6 for the parts outside the CDR3, the full variable domain is DAGVTQSPTHLIKTRGQQVTLRCSPKSGHDTVSWYQQALGQGPQFIFQYYEEEERQRGNFPDRFSGHQFPNYSSELNVNALLLGDSALYLCASSGRTGTNSPLHFGNGTRLTVT.

V usage is TRBV5-1 and J usage is TRBJ1-2; D might be TRBD1 (6 bases). V lost 1 base, J lost 0 bases, and 10 bases lay in between. The CDR3 length is 15 residues. Germline CDR1 SGHRS, CDR2 YFSETQ. CDR3 residues: CASSLQGSANYGYTF. CDR3 bases: TGCGCCAGCAGCTTGCAGGGGTCAGCTAACTATGGCTACACCTTC.

This rearrangement joins TRBV19 to TRBJ2-7; D is possibly TRBD1 (6 bases). The CDR3 extends over 13 amino acids. CDR1 is LNHDA, CDR2 SQIVND, per germline (reference sequence). V was trimmed by 4 bases and J by 9 bases, leaving 16 bases between them. For the CDR3, the DNA is TGTGCCAGTAGTAGGGGGCCAGAATCTGGGCAGTACTTC. Protein: CASSRGPESGQYF.

The chain links TRBV19 to TRBJ2-3; 7 bases align to TRBD2. CDR3 length: 12 residues. The ends lost 6 bases at V and 8 bases at J; junction bases unmatched: 5. Germline lookup yields CDR1 LNHDA and CDR2 SQIVND (reference sequence). The chain's CDR3 is CASRRELGTQYF. Written as DNA, the CDR3 is TGTGCCAGTAGGCGGGAGCTGGGTACGCAGTATTTT. The full variable domain, in which reference TRBV19 and TRBJ2-3 provide the parts outside the CDR3, is DGGITQSPKYLFRKEGQNVTLSCEQNLNHDAMYWYRQDPGQGLRLIYYSQIVNDFQKGDIAEGYSVSREKKESFPLTVTSAQKNPTAFYLCASRRELGTQYFGPGTRLTVL.

This chain joins TRBV6-1 and TRBJ2-7; TRBD1 matches at 11 bases. Trimming took 6 bases from V and 7 from J; bases not matched to a gene: 8. The CDR3 has 14 residues. Germline V gives CDR1 MNHNS, CDR2 SASEGT. The CDR3 region has the DNA TGTGCCAGCAGGGGCGGACAGGGGGCAACGGAGCAGTACTTC. It encodes CASRGGQGATEQYF.

A single count supports this clone. J is TRBJ2-7 and V is TRBV6-6, with D maybe TRBD2 (5 bases). This CDR3 has 12 residues. Per the germline V gene, CDR1 is MNHNY and CDR2 is SVGAGI (reference sequence). V lost 9 bases, J lost 0 bases, and 9 bases lay in between. This CDR3 is CASKDSSYEQYF. The CDR3 DNA follows: TGTGCCAGTAAGGACTCCTCCTACGAGCAGTACTTC.

The chain uses TRBV6-5 and TRBJ1-5, with TRBD1 as a possible D gene (6 bases). The germline CDR1 and CDR2 sequences are MNHEY and SVGAGI. Between the trimmed V and J ends, which lost 2 bases and 1 base, there was a span of 12 bases. The CDR3 runs 16 residues. The CDR3 spells CASSYGGQQSNQPQHF. In DNA form, the CDR3 reads TGTGCCAGCAGTTACGGGGGCCAACAGAGCAATCAGCCCCAGCATTTT.

This chain uses TRBV11-3 with TRBJ1-1; no firm D call. Germline assignment: CDR1 SGHNT and CDR2 YENEEA. The CDR3 runs to 15 residues. V lost 1 base and J lost 1, with 10 bases in between. CDR3: CASSLGRTSNTEAFF. The CDR3 coding sequence is TGTGCCAGCAGCTTAGGTAGGACTTCGAACACTGAAGCTTTCTTT. The whole variable domain, remainder taken from reference TRBV11-3 and TRBJ1-1, is EAGVVQSPRYKIIEKKQPVAFWCNPISGHNTLYWYLQNLGQGPELLIRYENEEAVDDSQLPKDRFSAERLKGVDSTLKIQPAELGDSAVYLCASSLGRTSNTEAFFGQGTRLTVV.

This chain uses TRBV7-2 with TRBJ1-2, with 9 bases lining up with TRBD1. The CDR3 is 14 amino acids. The germline CDR1 and CDR2 sequences are SGHTA and FQGNSA. The V segment lost 5 bases and the J segment 8 bases; nucleotides outside the gene matches: 9. CDR3 bases: TGTGCCAGCAGCGCCGACAGGGGGATGGTGGGCTACACCTTC. This gives the protein CASSADRGMVGYTF.

The V and J genes are TRBV7-8 and TRBJ2-3; TRBD2 agrees at 8 bases. The trim removed 3 bases at V and 2 bases at J, leaving 4 bases unmatched. CDR1 SGHVS and CDR2 FQNEAQ come from the germline V gene. The CDR3 consists of 15 residues. The CDR3 region has the DNA TGTGCCAGCAGCTTGATGACTAGCGCCACAGATACGCAGTATTTT. It translates to CASSLMTSATDTQYF.

This chain uses TRBV7-2 with TRBJ1-5, with 7 bases fitting TRBD1. V was pared by 5 bases and J by 2 bases, with 3 bases of the junction left unmatched. This CDR3 comprises 14 residues. Germline V gene sequence: CDR1 SGHTA, CDR2 FQGNSA. The CDR3 loop is CASSRDRGNQPQHF. The CDR3 region has the DNA TGTGCCAGCAGCCGGGACAGAGGCAATCAGCCCCAGCATTTT.

V gene TRBV18 combines with J gene TRBJ2-4; 8 bases are shared with TRBD1. Germline-derived CDR1 and CDR2 are KGHSH and LQKENI. J was trimmed by 1 base and V by 3 bases; bases with no gene match: 5. The CDR3 has 16 amino acids. The CDR3 sequence is CASSPQGALAKNIQYF. CDR3 coding DNA: TGTGCCAGCTCACCTCAGGGGGCGCTGGCCAAAAACATTCAGTACTTC.

This rearrangement joins TRBV7-2 to TRBJ2-7; 10 bases map to TRBD2. The CDR3 is made up of 15 amino acids. V lost 2 bases, J lost 3 bases, and 4 bases stayed unmatched. Germline lookup yields CDR1 SGHTA and CDR2 FQGNSA. The CDR3 loop reads CASSLSSGGIYEQYF. The CDR3 DNA reads as TGTGCCAGCAGCTTAAGTAGCGGGGGGATCTACGAGCAGTACTTC.

The chain couples TRBV25-1 to TRBJ1-1, with D maybe TRBD1 (6 bases). There are 17 residues in the CDR3. Germline loops: CDR1 MGHDK, CDR2 SYGVNS. Between the trimmed V and J ends, which lost 6 bases and 4 bases, there was a span of 24 bases. The CDR3 loop is CASSPPRGGSKGTEAFF. CDR3 DNA sequence: TGTGCCAGCAGCCCCCCACGGGGGGGCTCAAAGGGCACTGAAGCTTTCTTT. The whole variable domain, remainder taken from reference TRBV25-1 and TRBJ1-1, is EADIYQTPRYLVIGTGKKITLECSQTMGHDKMYWYQQDPGMELHLIHYSYGVNSTEKGDLSSESTVSRIRTEHFPLTLESARPSHTSQYLCASSPPRGGSKGTEAFFGQGTRLTVV.

The rearrangement joins TRBV27 to TRBJ1-2; D perhaps matches TRBD1 (6 bases). Trimming removed 6 bases from V and 0 bases from J, with 11 bases in between. The CDR3 consists of 14 residues. Germline CDR1 and CDR2: MNHEY and SMNVEV (reference sequence). The CDR3 coding sequence is TGTGCCAGCAGGAGTGGGGACACTAACTATGGCTACACCTTC. Its protein product is CASRSGDTNYGYTF.

The chain has TRBV11-2 and TRBJ1-1; no clear D gene. This CDR3 is 13 amino acids long. CDR1 and CDR2 from the germline V gene are SGHAT and FQNNGV. Trimming left V 5 bases short and J 7 bases short, with 14 bases between. The CDR3 sequence: CASSHPSLSEAFF. Written as DNA, the CDR3 is TGTGCCAGCAGCCACCCTAGTCTGAGTGAAGCTTTCTTT.

The chain uses TRBV11-2 and TRBJ1-3; TRBD1 matches at 10 bases. V gave up 0 bases and J gave up 4 bases; unmatched junction bases: 6. Germline V gene sequence: CDR1 SGHAT, CDR2 FQNNGV. The CDR3 spans 17 residues. The CDR3 here is CASSLDLGQGVGNTIYF. The CDR3 DNA sequence: TGTGCCAGCAGCTTAGATCTTGGACAGGGGGTCGGAAACACCATATATTTT.